What follows are 21 T cell receptor beta chains derived from one specimen sequenced in a study of blood T cell repertoires in COVID-19. TCRdb's copy holds only in-frame clones and misses some; the assay was immunoSEQ multiplex PCR. The data contain 410,000 or so clones, about nine tenths of them singletons. The sequenced sample was peripheral blood. These receptors were obtained from a woman in her thirties with active or convalescent COVID-19.

The chain is built from TRBV7-9 and TRBJ1-1, with D hard to call. The V end was cut by 1 base, the J end by 1 base, with 13 bases between. This CDR3 contains 16 residues. Germline CDR1 SEHNR, CDR2 FQNEAQ (reference sequence). CDR3 nucleotides: TGTGCCAGCAGCTTAGGACACCCACTAGCGAACACTGAAGCTTTCTTT. It is translated as CASSLGHPLANTEAFF.

This chain links TRBV19 with TRBJ2-7, with TRBD1 matching 11 bases. CDR3 length equals 15 residues. V lost 0 bases and J lost 3; bases outside the gene matches: 1. From germline, CDR1 is LNHDA and CDR2 SQIVND (reference sequence). The CDR3 reads CASSIEGTGGYEQYF. In DNA form, the CDR3 reads TGTGCCAGTAGTATAGAGGGGACAGGGGGCTACGAGCAGTACTTC. The complete variable domain, with remaining parts taken from reference TRBV19 and TRBJ2-7, reads DGGITQSPKYLFRKEGQNVTLSCEQNLNHDAMYWYRQDPGQGLRLIYYSQIVNDFQKGDIAEGYSVSREKKESFPLTVTSAQKNPTAFYLCASSIEGTGGYEQYFGPGTRLTVT.

The rearrangement joins TRBV10-2 to TRBJ1-1; D may be TRBD1 (5 bases). CDR3 size: 14 residues. CDR1 is WSHSY and CDR2 is SAAADI in the germline V gene. V was pared by 2 bases and J by 1 base, with 8 bases between. The chain's CDR3 is CASSETGPNTEAFF. Here the CDR3 DNA reads TGCGCCAGCAGTGAGACAGGACCGAACACTGAAGCTTTCTTT.

This chain joins TRBV7-2 and TRBJ2-5; D remains unclear. Germline CDR1 reads SGHTA; CDR2 reads FQGNSA. The V and J ends lost 2 bases and 5 bases respectively, with 12 bases between them. This CDR3 has 14 amino acids. The CDR3 reads CASSLFGDSETQYF. In DNA, the CDR3 is TGTGCCAGCAGCTTATTCGGTGATTCGGAGACCCAGTACTTC.

This CDR3 is CASSMGSGDYGYTF. In DNA, the CDR3 is TGTGCCAGTAGTATGGGATCAGGGGACTATGGCTACACCTTC. The rearrangement links TRBV19 to TRBJ1-2; weak D call: TRBD1 (6 bases). V dropped 3 bases and J dropped 3 bases, with 11 bases sitting between them. This CDR3 contains 14 residues. CDR1 is LNHDA, CDR2 SQIVND, per germline (reference sequence).

V gene TRBV5-4 combines with J gene TRBJ2-3; perhaps TRBD1 as D (6 bases). There are 17 residues in the CDR3. V was clipped by 1 base and J by 0 bases, with 15 bases between them. Germline loops: CDR1 SGHNT, CDR2 YYREEE (reference sequence). For the CDR3, the DNA is TGTGCCAGCAGCTTGTTTGGGGCAGGGGCCAGCACAGATACGCAGTATTTT. This encodes CASSLFGAGASTDTQYF.

This sequence joins TRBV15 and TRBJ2-3, with D perhaps matching TRBD1 (6 bases). V lost 5 bases, J lost 2 bases, and 23 bases lay in between. Germline assignment: CDR1 LNHNV and CDR2 YYDKDF (reference sequence). This CDR3 has 18 amino acids. For the CDR3, the DNA is TGTGCCACCAGCTTCCTCGGGGAAGGGGGTTACCCCACAGATACGCAGTATTTT. It codes for CATSFLGEGGYPTDTQYF.

This rearrangement joins TRBV3-1 (or the pseudogene TRBV3-2) to TRBJ1-3, with D maybe TRBD1 (5 bases). The CDR3 length is 16 residues. Trimming shortened V by 1 base and J by 0 bases, and 10 bases separated the two germline ends. Germline V gene lookup returns CDR1 LGHDT and CDR2 YNNKEL (reference sequence). The CDR3 protein is CASSQGGESSGNTIYF. For the CDR3, the DNA is TGTGCCAGCAGCCAAGGGGGGGAGAGCTCTGGAAACACCATATATTTT.

The V gene is TRBV6-1, the J gene TRBJ2-1, with 10 positions matching TRBD2. The CDR3 consists of 15 residues. V gave up 6 bases and J gave up 4 bases; unmatched junction bases: 6. Germline CDR1 and CDR2: MNHNS and SASEGT. This CDR3 reads CASRQLAGNYNEQFF. The CDR3 DNA reads TGTGCCAGCAGACAACTAGCGGGGAATTACAATGAGCAGTTCTTC.

V is TRBV5-1 and J is TRBJ1-1, with D maybe TRBD1 (6 bases). V lost 4 bases and J 2 bases, leaving 12 bases between the germline ends. Germline V gene sequence: CDR1 SGHRS, CDR2 YFSETQ. This CDR3 has 14 amino acids. The CDR3 reads CASSRGQSNTEAFF. The CDR3 coding sequence is TGCGCCAGCAGCCGCGGACAGAGCAACACTGAAGCTTTCTTT.

The chain recombines TRBV10-3 with TRBJ1-2, with D uncertain. Germline assignment: CDR1 ENHRY and CDR2 SYGVKD. V dropped 2 bases and J dropped 0 bases, with 7 bases sitting between them. This CDR3 comprises 14 residues. CDR3 protein: CAISEGRPNYGYTF. CDR3 bases: TGTGCCATCAGTGAGGGGAGACCTAACTATGGCTACACCTTC.

V is TRBV6-1 and J is TRBJ2-7, with 8 bases lining up with TRBD1. Germline CDR1 MNHNS, CDR2 SASEGT. This CDR3 is built from 15 residues. The V gene end was trimmed by 2 bases and the J gene end by 2 bases; junction bases not matched to a gene: 5. In DNA, the CDR3 is TGTGCCAGCAGTGAACCGGGACAGGCGGCCTACGAGCAGTACTTC. This encodes CASSEPGQAAYEQYF.

For this clone: Other DNA sequences in the sample encode the same CDR3. The chain combines TRBV27 with TRBJ2-7; no firm D call. Germline CDR1 and CDR2: MNHEY and SMNVEV (reference sequence). V lost 2 bases, J lost 4 bases, and 9 bases lay in between. This CDR3 is built from 13 residues. In nucleotides, the CDR3 is TGTGCCAGCAGTTTAATCGGCGGATACGAGCAGTACTTC. This translates into CASSLIGGYEQYF.

The gene calls are TRBV4-1 and TRBJ2-1; 16 bases agree with TRBD2. The V and J ends lost 0 bases and 10 bases, in that order; junction bases with no gene match: 6. The length of the CDR3 is 17 residues. The V gene's germline CDR1 is MGHRA and CDR2 YSYEKL. The CDR3, as DNA: TGCGCCAGCAGCCAAGATCGCGGGACTAGCGGGAGGGTGGAGCAGTTCTTC. Translated, it gives CASSQDRGTSGRVEQFF.

The rearrangement joins TRBV10-3 to TRBJ1-1, with TRBD1 identical over 7 bases. In germline, CDR1 is ENHRY, CDR2 SYGVKD. V was clipped by 2 bases and J by 1 base; unmatched bases: 7. The CDR3 has 16 amino acids. The CDR3 nucleotides read TGTGCCATCAGTGAGGCGTCCTGGACAGGGAACACTGAAGCTTTCTTT. Translation gives CAISEASWTGNTEAFF.

The chain recombines TRBV10-3 with TRBJ2-3, with TRBD2 matching 12 bases. V trimming: 10 bases; J trimming: 0 bases; junction bases outside the gene matches: 11. The length of the CDR3 is 17 residues. Per germline, CDR1 ENHRY and CDR2 SYGVKD. CDR3 coding DNA: TGTGCCACCCGACTAGCGGGGGACCAATTCAGCACAGATACGCAGTATTTT. As protein: CATRLAGDQFSTDTQYF.

This rearrangement joins TRBV7-9 to TRBJ1-3; D is undetermined. V lost 8 bases and J lost 0, with 14 bases in between. The CDR3 has 15 residues. Germline-derived CDR1 and CDR2 are SEHNR and FQNEAQ (reference sequence). The CDR3 DNA follows: TGTGCCAGCGAGAGGGCCCCTAACTCTGGAAACACCATATATTTT. Encoded protein: CASERAPNSGNTIYF. The full variable domain, in which reference TRBV7-9 and TRBJ1-3 provide the parts outside the CDR3, is DTGVSQNPRHKITKRGQNVTFRCDPISEHNRLYWYRQTLGQGPEFLTYFQNEAQLEKSRLLSDRFSAERPKGSFSTLEIQRTEQGDSAMYLCASERAPNSGNTIYFGEGSWLTVV.

The chain employs TRBV6-1 and TRBJ1-2, with D possibly being TRBD1 (6 bases). Trimming took off 2 bases at V and 3 bases at J, with 13 bases between the two ends. The CDR3 spans 15 residues. Germline V gives CDR1 MNHNS, CDR2 SASEGT. The CDR3 DNA follows: TGTGCCAGCAGTGAAACTGGCAGGGGTTACTATGGCTACACCTTC. Amino acid sequence: CASSETGRGYYGYTF.

This clone showed up just once. This chain links TRBV7-9 with TRBJ1-4, with D perhaps TRBD1 (5 bases). In germline, CDR1 is SEHNR, CDR2 FQNEAQ (reference sequence). The CDR3 has 17 residues. Trimming took 5 bases from V and 5 from J, leaving 21 bases between them. The CDR3 sequence: CASSPTPGGVVNEKLFF. The CDR3 DNA sequence: TGTGCCAGCAGCCCGACCCCGGGGGGGGTAGTAAATGAAAAACTGTTTTTT.

CDR3 DNA: TGCGCCAGCAGCTTTTTCGGGGACAATGAGCAGTTCTTC. It yields the protein CASSFFGDNEQFF. The chain couples TRBV5-1 to TRBJ2-1; perhaps TRBD2 as D (5 bases). Trimming left V 2 bases short and J 5 bases short, with 8 bases between. Germline V CDR1 and CDR2: SGHRS, YFSETQ. The CDR3 contains 13 residues.

The rearrangement joins TRBV28 to TRBJ1-1; 9 nucleotides agree with TRBD1. Germline CDR1 MDHEN, CDR2 SYDVKM. V dropped 5 bases and J dropped 1; count of bases not matched to a gene: 5. The CDR3 consists of 15 residues. The CDR3 DNA follows: TGTGCCAGCAGTCTTATGGGACAGGGGAACACTGAAGCTTTCTTT. Residues: CASSLMGQGNTEAFF. Full variable domain (rest looked up from reference TRBV28 and TRBJ1-1): DVKVTQSSRYLVKRTGEKVFLECVQDMDHENMFWYRQDPGLGLRLIYFSYDVKMKEKGDIPEGYSVSREKKERFSLILESASTNQTSMYLCASSLMGQGNTEAFFGQGTRLTVV.